The 9 T cell receptor beta chains below come from one sample, sequenced in a study of blood T cell repertoires in COVID-19. The method was immunoSEQ multiplex PCR; TCRdb's version includes in-frame clones alone and lacks a portion of them. Of some 100,000 clones in the sample, approximately 89% were seen once. The sequenced material came from peripheral blood. These receptors came from a man in his fifties or sixties with acute or convalescent COVID-19.

The V and J genes are TRBV7-9 and TRBJ2-2; 12 bases line up with TRBD2. Germline CDR1 SEHNR, CDR2 FQNEAQ (reference sequence). The CDR3 loop spans 19 amino acids. After removal of 3 bases from V and 4 bases from J, the junction contained 12 bases not matched to a gene. Here the CDR3 DNA reads TGTGCCAGCAGCTTGGGCTTCGACGGGGGACTAGCGGGCACCGGGGAGCTGTTTTTT. Its translation: CASSLGFDGGLAGTGELFF.

The V gene is TRBV7-9, the J gene TRBJ2-1, with a weak D call TRBD2 (5 bases). V gave up 2 bases and J gave up 0 bases, with 8 bases separating them. This CDR3 has 15 residues. The germline V gene encodes CDR1 SEHNR and CDR2 FQNEAQ (reference sequence). CDR3: CASSLRADSYNEQFF. The CDR3 DNA sequence: TGTGCCAGCAGCTTAAGAGCGGACTCCTACAATGAGCAGTTCTTC.

This clone has only one observation. This sequence joins TRBV13 and TRBJ2-7; TRBD2 matches at 7 bases. The CDR3 covers 16 residues. Trimming took 4 bases from V and 3 from J; bases not matched to a gene: 12. The germline V gene has CDR1 PRHDT and CDR2 FYEKMQ (reference sequence). CDR3 bases: TGTGCCAGCAGCTCTAGCGCGGGGGAGAAGTACTACGAGCAGTACTTC. It specifies CASSSSAGEKYYEQYF.

At least ten counts were recorded for this clone. This sequence joins TRBV20-1 and TRBJ2-5, with 7 bases that match TRBD1. The CDR3 has 13 residues. CDR1 DFQATT and CDR2 SNEGSKA come from the germline V gene (reference sequence). J lost 2 bases, V lost 3 bases, and 3 bases had no gene match. In nucleotides, the CDR3 is TGCAGTGCTAGTCTACAGGGGCAAGAGACCCAGTACTTC. Translating gives CSASLQGQETQYF.

J is TRBJ2-3 and V is TRBV4-1; D remains ambiguous. V lost 5 bases to trimming and J lost 5 bases, with 5 bases between them. Per germline, CDR1 MGHRA and CDR2 YSYEKL. CDR3 length equals 11 residues. Here the CDR3 reads CASSERDTQYF. CDR3 in DNA: TGCGCCAGCAGCGAGAGAGATACGCAGTATTTT.

The chain has TRBV19 and TRBJ1-1; D is ambiguous. Trimming took 7 bases from V and 1 from J, leaving 10 bases between them. The germline CDR1 and CDR2 sequences are LNHDA and SQIVND (reference sequence). The CDR3 loop spans 13 amino acids. The DNA of the CDR3 is TGTGCCAGTAAAAAGGCAGGGAACACTGAAGCTTTCTTT. Its translation is CASKKAGNTEAFF. Complete variable domain (other parts from reference TRBV19 and TRBJ1-1): DGGITQSPKYLFRKEGQNVTLSCEQNLNHDAMYWYRQDPGQGLRLIYYSQIVNDFQKGDIAEGYSVSREKKESFPLTVTSAQKNPTAFYLCASKKAGNTEAFFGQGTRLTVV.

This chain connects TRBV9 to TRBJ2-2, with TRBD2 matching over 11 bases. Losses at the gene ends were 0 bases for V and 7 bases for J; bases not matched to a gene: 5. The CDR3 loop spans 16 amino acids. The germline V gene encodes CDR1 SGDLS and CDR2 YYNGEE. CDR3 nucleotides: TGTGCCAGCAGCGTAGGTGCTAGCGGGAGGAACGGGGAGCTGTTTTTT. Its translation: CASSVGASGRNGELFF. Full variable domain (rest looked up from reference TRBV9 and TRBJ2-2): DSGVTQTPKHLITATGQRVTLRCSPRSGDLSVYWYQQSLDQGLQFLIQYYNGEERAKGNILERFSAQQFPDLHSELNLSSLELGDSALYFCASSVGASGRNGELFFGEGSRLTVL.

The V gene is TRBV2, the J gene TRBJ1-5, with 9 bases fitting TRBD1. CDR1 is SNHLY, CDR2 FYNNEI, per germline. The CDR3 runs 18 residues. The ends lost 2 bases at V and 7 bases at J; junction bases unmatched: 15. The CDR3 here is CASSETVPKDRGLQPQHF. The CDR3 DNA is TGTGCCAGCAGTGAAACAGTCCCCAAGGACAGGGGATTGCAGCCCCAGCATTTT. The complete variable domain, with remaining parts taken from reference TRBV2 and TRBJ1-5, reads EPEVTQTPSHQVTQMGQEVILRCVPISNHLYFYWYRQILGQKVEFLVSFYNNEISEKSEIFDDQFSVERPDGSNFTLKIRSTKLEDSAMYFCASSETVPKDRGLQPQHFGDGTRLSIL.

This chain's CDR3 is CASKGLGGELFF. The CDR3 coding sequence is TGTGCCAGCAAAGGCCTCGGGGGGGAGCTGTTTTTT. The V gene is TRBV6-5, the J gene TRBJ2-2; D unresolved. Per germline, CDR1 MNHEY and CDR2 SVGAGI. V gave up 7 bases and J gave up 8 bases, with 11 bases separating them. The CDR3 totals 12 residues.